The 8 T cell receptor beta chains listed next were all sequenced from one sample in a study of shared clonotypes between healthy human individuals. In the naive CD8 group, cells lacked CD45RO and were positively selected for CCR7, so terminally differentiated effector memory CD45RA+ cells were left out. The method was immunoSEQ multiplex PCR; TCRdb's version includes in-frame clones alone and lacks a portion of them. The repertoire has hundreds of thousands of clones, roughly 98% of them found once; the top ten carry 0.3%. What was sequenced was naive CD8+ T cells sorted from blood. The receptor set was obtained from a man aged 25-45 years in good health.

CDR3 protein: CSVVPRESAYEQYF. The CDR3 DNA follows: TGCAGCGTTGTCCCCCGGGAGTCTGCCTACGAGCAGTACTTC. The chain combines TRBV29-1 with TRBJ2-7, with D possibly matching TRBD2 (6 bases). This CDR3 comprises 14 residues. The V gene lost 4 bases and the J gene lost 2 bases, with 15 bases spanning the gap. The germline V gene encodes CDR1 SQVTM and CDR2 ANQGSEA.

The chain recombines TRBV15 with TRBJ2-2; D call uncertain. Germline loops: CDR1 LNHNV, CDR2 YYDKDF (reference sequence). This CDR3 comprises 14 residues. The V end was cut by 0 bases, the J end by 4 bases, with 6 bases between. CDR3 sequence reads: CATSRDWSTGELFF. The CDR3, as DNA: TGTGCCACCAGCAGAGATTGGTCCACCGGGGAGCTGTTTTTT.

The chain employs TRBV7-7 and TRBJ1-3; D is unclear. Trimming cost V 6 bases and J 1 base, with 7 bases left between them. The CDR3 runs to 13 residues. Germline V gene data show CDR1 as SSHAT and CDR2 as FNYEAQ (reference sequence). This CDR3 reads CASSPDSGNTIYF. CDR3 in DNA: TGTGCCAGCAGTCCCGATTCTGGAAACACCATATATTTT. The whole variable domain, filled in from reference TRBV7-7 and TRBJ1-3, reads GAGVSQSPRYKVTKRGQDVTLRCDPISSHATLYWYQQALGQGPEFLTYFNYEAQPDKSGLPSDRFSAERPEGSISTLTIQRTEQRDSAMYRCASSPDSGNTIYFGEGSWLTVV.

The chain combines TRBV28 with TRBJ2-7; D gene uncertain. Germline CDR1 reads MDHEN; CDR2 reads SYDVKM. Trimming removed 6 bases from V and 6 bases from J, with 12 bases in between. This CDR3 contains 12 residues. Here the CDR3 DNA reads TGTGCCAGCAGCATAGTATGGGGCGAGCAGTACTTC. Amino acid sequence: CASSIVWGEQYF.

This chain uses TRBV6-5 with TRBJ2-1, with TRBD1 identical over 10 bases. The J segment lost 6 bases and the V segment lost 2 bases, leaving 4 bases of the junction unmatched. CDR1 and CDR2 (germline): MNHEY, SVGAGI. The length of the CDR3 is 15 residues. CDR3 nucleotides: TGTGCCAGCAGTTACGGGACAGGGGCATCCAATGAGCAGTTCTTC. Amino acid sequence: CASSYGTGASNEQFF.

The chain links TRBV29-1 to TRBJ1-2, with D possibly being TRBD1 (6 bases). CDR3 size: 15 residues. Deletions cut 6 bases from V and 0 bases from J, with 17 bases between. Germline values: CDR1 SQVTM, CDR2 ANQGSEA. Here the CDR3 reads CSVQGDGVTNYGYTF. The CDR3 DNA reads TGCAGCGTACAGGGAGATGGGGTCACTAACTATGGCTACACCTTC.

This chain joins TRBV27 and TRBJ2-7; TRBD2 matches 16 bases. Germline lookup yields CDR1 MNHEY and CDR2 SMNVEV (reference sequence). V dropped 5 bases and J dropped 6; count of bases not matched to a gene: 10. The CDR3 extends over 17 amino acids. CDR3 region: CASSPTGLAGGPLEQYF. CDR3 nucleotide sequence: TGTGCCAGCAGTCCGACGGGACTAGCGGGAGGGCCCCTCGAGCAGTACTTC.

The J gene is TRBJ1-1, the V gene TRBV15, with 8 bases matching TRBD1. Germline V gives CDR1 LNHNV, CDR2 YYDKDF (reference sequence). This CDR3 contains 22 residues. The J segment lost 3 bases and the V segment lost 4 bases, leaving 28 bases of the junction unmatched. Here the CDR3 reads CATSKLARGTGLNLNRDTEAFF. CDR3 bases: TGTGCCACCAGCAAATTGGCAAGAGGGACAGGCCTCAACCTCAATAGGGACACTGAAGCTTTCTTT.